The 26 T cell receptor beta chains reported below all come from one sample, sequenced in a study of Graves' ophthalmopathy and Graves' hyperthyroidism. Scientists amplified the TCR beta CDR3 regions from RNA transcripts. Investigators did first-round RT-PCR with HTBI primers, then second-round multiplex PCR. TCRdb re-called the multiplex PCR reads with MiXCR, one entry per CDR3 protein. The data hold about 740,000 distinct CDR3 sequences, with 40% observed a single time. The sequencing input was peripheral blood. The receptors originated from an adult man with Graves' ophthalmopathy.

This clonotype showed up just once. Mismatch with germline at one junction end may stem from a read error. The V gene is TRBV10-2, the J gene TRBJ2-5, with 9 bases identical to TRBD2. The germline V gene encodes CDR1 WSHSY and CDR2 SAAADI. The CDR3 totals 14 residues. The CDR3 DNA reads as TGCGCCAGCAGTGAAGGGACTAGCTTCGAGACCCAGCACTTC. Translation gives CASSEGTSFETQHF.

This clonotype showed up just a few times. The CDR3 region has the DNA TGTGCCAGCAGCTTCTCCCAAGGGACTGGAAACACCATATATTTT. Its protein is CASSFSQGTGNTIYF. V is TRBV7-2 and J is TRBJ1-3; no clear D gene. V lost 3 bases and J lost 2, with 11 bases in between. The CDR3 is made up of 15 amino acids. Germline CDR1 and CDR2: SGHTA and FQGNSA.

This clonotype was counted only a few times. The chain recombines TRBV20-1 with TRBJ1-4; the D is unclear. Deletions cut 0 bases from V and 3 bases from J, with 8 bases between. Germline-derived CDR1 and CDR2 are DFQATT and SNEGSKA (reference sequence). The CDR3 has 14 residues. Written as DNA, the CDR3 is TGCAGTGCTAGAGATGGGAGGGCTAATGAAAAACTGTTTTTT. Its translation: CSARDGRANEKLFF.

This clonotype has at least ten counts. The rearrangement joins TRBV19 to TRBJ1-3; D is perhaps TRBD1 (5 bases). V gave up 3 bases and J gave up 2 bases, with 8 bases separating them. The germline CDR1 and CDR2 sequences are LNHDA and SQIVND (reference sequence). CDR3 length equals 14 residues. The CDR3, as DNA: TGTGCCAGTAGTATCGCAGGGACTGGAAACACCATATATTTT. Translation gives CASSIAGTGNTIYF.

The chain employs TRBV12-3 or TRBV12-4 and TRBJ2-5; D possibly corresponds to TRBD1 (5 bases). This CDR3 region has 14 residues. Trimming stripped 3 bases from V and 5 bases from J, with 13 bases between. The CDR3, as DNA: TGTGCCAGCAGTTTTTTAGGGGATGGCGAGACCCAGTACTTC. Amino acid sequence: CASSFLGDGETQYF.

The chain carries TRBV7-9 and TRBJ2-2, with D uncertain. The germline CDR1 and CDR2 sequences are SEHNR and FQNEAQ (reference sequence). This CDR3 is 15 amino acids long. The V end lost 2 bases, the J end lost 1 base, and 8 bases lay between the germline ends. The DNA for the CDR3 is TGTGCCAGCAGCTTACGCCTTATGAACACCGGGGAGCTGTTTTTT. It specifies CASSLRLMNTGELFF. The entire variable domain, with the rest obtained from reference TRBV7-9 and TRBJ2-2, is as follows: DTGVSQNPRHKITKRGQNVTFRCDPISEHNRLYWYRQTLGQGPEFLTYFQNEAQLEKSRLLSDRFSAERPKGSFSTLEIQRTEQGDSAMYLCASSLRLMNTGELFFGEGSRLTVL.

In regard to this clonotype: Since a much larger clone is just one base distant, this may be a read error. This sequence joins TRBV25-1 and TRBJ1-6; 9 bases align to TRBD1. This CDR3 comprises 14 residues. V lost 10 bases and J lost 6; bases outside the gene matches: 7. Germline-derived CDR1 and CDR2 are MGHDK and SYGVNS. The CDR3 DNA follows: TGTGCCATCAGGTCGACAGGGGGTAATTCACCCCTCCACTTT. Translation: CAIRSTGGNSPLHF.

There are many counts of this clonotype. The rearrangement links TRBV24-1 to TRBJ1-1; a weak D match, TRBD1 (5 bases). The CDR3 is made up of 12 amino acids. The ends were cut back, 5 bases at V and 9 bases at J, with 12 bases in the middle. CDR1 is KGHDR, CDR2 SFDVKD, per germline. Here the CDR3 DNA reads TGTGCCACCAGTGCCCCCGGGGGACAAGCTTTCTTT. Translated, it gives CATSAPGGQAFF.

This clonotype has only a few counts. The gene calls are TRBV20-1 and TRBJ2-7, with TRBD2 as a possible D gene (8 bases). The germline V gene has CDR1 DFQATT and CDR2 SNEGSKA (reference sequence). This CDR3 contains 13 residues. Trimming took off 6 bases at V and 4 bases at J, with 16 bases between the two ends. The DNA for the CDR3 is TGCAGTGCCGGGGGGGGACAGAGGTACGAGCAGTACTTC. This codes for CSAGGGQRYEQYF.

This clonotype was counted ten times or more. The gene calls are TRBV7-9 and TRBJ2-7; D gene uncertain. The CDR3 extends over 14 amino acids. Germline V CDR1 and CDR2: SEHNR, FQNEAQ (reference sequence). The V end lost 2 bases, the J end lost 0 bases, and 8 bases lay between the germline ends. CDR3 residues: CASSLQAVSYEQYF. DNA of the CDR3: TGTGCCAGCAGCTTACAAGCAGTCTCCTACGAGCAGTACTTC. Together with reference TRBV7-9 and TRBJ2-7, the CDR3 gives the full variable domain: DTGVSQNPRHKITKRGQNVTFRCDPISEHNRLYWYRQTLGQGPEFLTYFQNEAQLEKSRLLSDRFSAERPKGSFSTLEIQRTEQGDSAMYLCASSLQAVSYEQYFGPGTRLTVT.

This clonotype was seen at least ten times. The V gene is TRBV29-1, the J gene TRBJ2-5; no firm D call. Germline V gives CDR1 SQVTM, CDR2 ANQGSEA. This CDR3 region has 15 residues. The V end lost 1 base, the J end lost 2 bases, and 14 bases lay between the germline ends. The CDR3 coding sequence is TGCAGCGTTGAAGGTGGTCGGGCAGATCAAGAGACCCAGTACTTC. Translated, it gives CSVEGGRADQETQYF. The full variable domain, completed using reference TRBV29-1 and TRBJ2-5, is SAVISQKPSRDICQRGTSLTIQCQVDSQVTMMFWYRQQPGQSLTLIATANQGSEATYESGFVIDKFPISRPNLTFSTLTVSNMSPEDSSIYLCSVEGGRADQETQYFGPGTRLLVL.

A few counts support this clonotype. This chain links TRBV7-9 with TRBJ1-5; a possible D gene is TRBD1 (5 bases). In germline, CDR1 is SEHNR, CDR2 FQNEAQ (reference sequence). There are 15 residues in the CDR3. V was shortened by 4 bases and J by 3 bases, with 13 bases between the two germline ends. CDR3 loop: CASSSGGRDNQPQHF. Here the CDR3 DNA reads TGTGCCAGCAGCTCCGGGGGGAGGGACAATCAGCCCCAGCATTTT.

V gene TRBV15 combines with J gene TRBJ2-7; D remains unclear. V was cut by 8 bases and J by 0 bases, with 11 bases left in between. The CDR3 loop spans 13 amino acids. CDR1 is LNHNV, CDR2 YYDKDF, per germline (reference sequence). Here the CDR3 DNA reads TGTGCCACCGGGGATCGAACCTCCTACGAGCAGTACTTC. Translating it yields CATGDRTSYEQYF.

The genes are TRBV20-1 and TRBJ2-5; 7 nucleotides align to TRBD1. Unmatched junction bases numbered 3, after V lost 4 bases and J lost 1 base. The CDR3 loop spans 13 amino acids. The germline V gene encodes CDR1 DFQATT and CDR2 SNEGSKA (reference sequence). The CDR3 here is CSAIQGTQETQYF. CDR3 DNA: TGCAGTGCTATACAGGGGACCCAAGAGACCCAGTACTTC.

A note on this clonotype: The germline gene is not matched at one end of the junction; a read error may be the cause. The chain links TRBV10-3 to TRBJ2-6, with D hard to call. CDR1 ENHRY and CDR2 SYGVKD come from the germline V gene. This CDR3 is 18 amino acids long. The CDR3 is CASSYVVADNSGANVLTF. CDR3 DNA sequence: TGTGCCAGCAGTTACGTCGTTGCCGACAACTCTGGGGCCAACGTCCTGACTTTC.

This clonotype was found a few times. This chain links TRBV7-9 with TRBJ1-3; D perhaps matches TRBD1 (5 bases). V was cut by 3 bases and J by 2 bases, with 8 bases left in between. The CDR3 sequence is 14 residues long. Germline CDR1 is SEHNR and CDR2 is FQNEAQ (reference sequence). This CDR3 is CASSLGETGNTIYF. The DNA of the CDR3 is TGTGCCAGCAGCTTGGGGGAGACTGGAAACACCATATATTTT.

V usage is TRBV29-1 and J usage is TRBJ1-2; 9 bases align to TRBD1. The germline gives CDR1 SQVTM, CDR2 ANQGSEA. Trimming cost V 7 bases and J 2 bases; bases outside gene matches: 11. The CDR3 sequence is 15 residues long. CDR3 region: CSAKGDGTGNYGYTF. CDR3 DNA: TGCAGCGCCAAAGGAGACGGGACAGGGAACTATGGCTACACCTTC.

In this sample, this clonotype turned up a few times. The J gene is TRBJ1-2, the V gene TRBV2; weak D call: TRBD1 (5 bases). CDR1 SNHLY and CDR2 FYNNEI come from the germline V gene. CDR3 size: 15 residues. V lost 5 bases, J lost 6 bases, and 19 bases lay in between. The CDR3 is CASSYSMGQRHGYTF. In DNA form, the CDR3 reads TGTGCCAGCAGTTACTCGATGGGGCAGCGTCATGGCTACACCTTC.

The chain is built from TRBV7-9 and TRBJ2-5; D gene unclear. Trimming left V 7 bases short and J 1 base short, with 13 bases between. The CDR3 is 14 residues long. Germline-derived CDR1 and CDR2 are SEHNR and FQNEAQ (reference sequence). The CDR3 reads CASINPSTQETQYF. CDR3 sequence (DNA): TGTGCCAGCATAAACCCTTCGACCCAAGAGACCCAGTACTTC. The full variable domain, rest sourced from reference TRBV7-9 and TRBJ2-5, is DTGVSQNPRHKITKRGQNVTFRCDPISEHNRLYWYRQTLGQGPEFLTYFQNEAQLEKSRLLSDRFSAERPKGSFSTLEIQRTEQGDSAMYLCASINPSTQETQYFGPGTRLLVL.

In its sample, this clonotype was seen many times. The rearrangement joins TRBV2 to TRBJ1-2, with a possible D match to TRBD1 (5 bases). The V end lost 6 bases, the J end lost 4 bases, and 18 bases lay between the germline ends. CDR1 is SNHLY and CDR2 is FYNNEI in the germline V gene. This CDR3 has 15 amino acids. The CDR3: CASSKPQGGSYGYTF. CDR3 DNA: TGTGCCAGCAGCAAACCCCAGGGCGGCAGCTATGGCTACACCTTC.

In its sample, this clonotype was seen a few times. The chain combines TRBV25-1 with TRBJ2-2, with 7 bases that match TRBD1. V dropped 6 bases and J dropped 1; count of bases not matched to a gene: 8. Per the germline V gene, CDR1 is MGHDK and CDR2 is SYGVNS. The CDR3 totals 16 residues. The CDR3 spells CASSQDGTENTGELFF. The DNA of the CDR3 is TGTGCCAGCAGCCAAGACGGGACAGAGAACACCGGGGAGCTGTTTTTT. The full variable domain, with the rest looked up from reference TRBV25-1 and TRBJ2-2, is EADIYQTPRYLVIGTGKKITLECSQTMGHDKMYWYQQDPGMELHLIHYSYGVNSTEKGDLSSESTVSRIRTEHFPLTLESARPSHTSQYLCASSQDGTENTGELFFGEGSRLTVL.

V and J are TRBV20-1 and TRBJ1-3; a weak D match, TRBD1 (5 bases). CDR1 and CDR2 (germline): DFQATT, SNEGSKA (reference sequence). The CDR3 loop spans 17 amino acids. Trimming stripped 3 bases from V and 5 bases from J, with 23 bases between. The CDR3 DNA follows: TGCAGTGCTAGCCCTTCTTGGGGCAGTCCAGAGAGAAACACCATATATTTT. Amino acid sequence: CSASPSWGSPERNTIYF.

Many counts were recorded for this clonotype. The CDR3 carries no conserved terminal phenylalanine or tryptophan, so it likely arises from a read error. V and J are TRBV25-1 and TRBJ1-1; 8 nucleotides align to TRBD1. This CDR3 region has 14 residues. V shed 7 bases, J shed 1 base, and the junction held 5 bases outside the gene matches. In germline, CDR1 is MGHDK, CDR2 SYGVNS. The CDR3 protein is CASTRQGWNTEAFS. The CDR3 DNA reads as TGTGCCAGCACTAGACAGGGGTGGAACACTGAAGCTTTCTCT.

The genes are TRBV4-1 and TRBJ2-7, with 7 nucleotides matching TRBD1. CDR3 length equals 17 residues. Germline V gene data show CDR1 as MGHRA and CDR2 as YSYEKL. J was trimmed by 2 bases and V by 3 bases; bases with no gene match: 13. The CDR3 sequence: CASSHRYAGQATYEQYV. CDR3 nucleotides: TGCGCCAGCAGCCATCGTTACGCCGGACAGGCTACCTACGAGCAGTACGTC.

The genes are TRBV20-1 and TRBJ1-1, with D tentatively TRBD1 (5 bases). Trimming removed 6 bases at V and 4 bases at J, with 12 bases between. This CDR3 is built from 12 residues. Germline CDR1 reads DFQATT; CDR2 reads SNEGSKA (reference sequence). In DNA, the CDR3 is TGCAGTGCGCTCCTGGGGGGCACTGAAGCTTTCTTT. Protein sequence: CSALLGGTEAFF.

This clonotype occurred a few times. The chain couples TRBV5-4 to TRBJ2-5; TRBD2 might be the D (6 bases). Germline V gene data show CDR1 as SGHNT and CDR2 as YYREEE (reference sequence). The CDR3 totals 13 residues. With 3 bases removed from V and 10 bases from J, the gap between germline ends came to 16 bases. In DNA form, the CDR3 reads TGTGCCAGCAGCTCTCGGGGGTTTAGGGACCAGTACTTC. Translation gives CASSSRGFRDQYF.